The following is a TCR beta chain sequence with its context. Antigen specificity is unknown. The sample originates from a study of cytomegalovirus exposure and HLA in healthy donors. The overall study: Drawn from HLA-typed donors, around 85 million unique TCRs were held in an early data release. Findings of the study overall: A later analysis linked a missense variant in DCLRE1C to the trimming of TCR beta V and J genes. In an earlier analysis, in approximately 570 donors, most V segments appeared productive either ~87% or ~30% of the time.

With 1 base removed from V and 3 bases from J, the gap between germline ends came to 10 bases. Per the germline V gene, CDR1 is MDHEN and CDR2 is SYDVKM. The CDR3 extends over 14 amino acids. 13 Jbeta primers and 60 Vbeta primers were used for the PCR. Method: immunoSEQ multiplex PCR; TCRdb's copy keeps in-frame clones and lacks some. This sample has around 130,000 clones, with 70% to 85% found just once. The chain joins TRBV28 to TRBJ2-7; D might be TRBD1 (6 bases). Sequencing was carried out using PBMCs. The clonotype was recovered from a boy aged 2 to 10 in good health and CMV-seronegative. CDR3: CASSLSQGNYEQYF. The DNA of the CDR3 is TGTGCCAGCAGTTTATCACAGGGCAACTACGAGCAGTACTTC.